The 25 T cell receptor beta chains below come from one sample, sequenced in a study of shared clonotypes between healthy human individuals. Assay: immunoSEQ multiplex PCR; the TCRdb copy retains only in-frame clones and omits some. This table holds about 980,000 clones, 60% to 85% found once. The specimen was memory CD4+ T cells sorted from blood. As to subset: CD45RA-negative fraction. The receptors here all came from a man aged 18 to 30 in good health.

The rearrangement links TRBV4-2 to TRBJ1-5, with TRBD1 as a possible D gene (5 bases). Trimming took off 1 base at V and 2 bases at J, with 15 bases between the two ends. This CDR3 is built from 17 residues. Germline V gene sequence: CDR1 LGHNA, CDR2 YNFKEQ. The CDR3 sequence is CASSQARGEAGNQPQHF. The CDR3 nucleotides are TGTGCCAGCAGCCAAGCCCGAGGGGAGGCGGGCAATCAGCCCCAGCATTTT.

The V and J genes are TRBV5-1 and TRBJ2-6; D possibly corresponds to TRBD2 (6 bases). The CDR3 runs 15 residues. With 9 bases removed from V and 2 bases from J, the gap between germline ends came to 15 bases. Germline lookup yields CDR1 SGHRS and CDR2 YFSETQ. For the CDR3, the DNA is TGCGCCACTTCGACTAGGCCAACTGGGGCCAACGTCCTGACTTTC. Its translation is CATSTRPTGANVLTF.

In this sample, this clone turned up once. V is TRBV10-3 and J is TRBJ1-5; D not resolved. CDR1 is ENHRY, CDR2 SYGVKD, per germline. Trimming left V 8 bases short and J 6 bases short, with 11 bases between. This CDR3 is 12 amino acids long. Here the CDR3 reads CAIGETGQPQHF. In nucleotides, the CDR3 is TGTGCCATCGGGGAGACGGGTCAGCCCCAGCATTTT.

This chain joins TRBV18 and TRBJ1-1, with 7 bases identical to TRBD1. CDR1 is KGHSH and CDR2 is LQKENI in the germline V gene. J lost 0 bases, V lost 0 bases, and 4 bases had no gene match. This CDR3 comprises 16 residues. The CDR3, as DNA: TGTGCCAGCTCACCACCGAGTAGGGGGCTGAACACTGAAGCTTTCTTT. Amino acid sequence: CASSPPSRGLNTEAFF.

The V call is TRBV4-1, the J call TRBJ2-1; 7 bases are a match to TRBD1. The CDR3 runs to 16 residues. The V and J ends lost 1 base and 7 bases, in that order; junction bases with no gene match: 10. The V gene's germline CDR1 is MGHRA and CDR2 YSYEKL. The CDR3 loop is CASSQVGKGARNEQFF. CDR3 DNA sequence: TGCGCCAGCAGCCAAGTAGGTAAGGGGGCGCGGAATGAGCAGTTCTTC.

The chain combines TRBV30 with TRBJ2-1, with a possible D match to TRBD2 (6 bases). The CDR3 loop spans 18 amino acids. CDR1 is GTSNPN and CDR2 is SVGIG in the germline V gene (reference sequence). V lost 2 bases, J lost 8 bases, and 28 bases lay in between. The CDR3 nucleotides read TGTGCCTGGAGTCAATACCCCTCGTGGCGTGCGGGGTCGGATGAGCAGTTCTTC. It yields the protein CAWSQYPSWRAGSDEQFF.

This clone was seen only once. The rearrangement joins TRBV7-9 to TRBJ2-3; D could derive from TRBD1 or TRBD2 (7 bases each). CDR1 and CDR2 from the germline V gene are SEHNR and FQNEAQ (reference sequence). The CDR3 is made up of 19 amino acids. V was trimmed by 4 bases and J by 2 bases, leaving 25 bases between them. The CDR3 DNA reads as TGTGCCAGCAGCTCAGTGGCCCTCACAGGGAGGGGGCCCACAGATACGCAGTATTTT. This translates into CASSSVALTGRGPTDTQYF. Complete variable domain (other parts from reference TRBV7-9 and TRBJ2-3): DTGVSQNPRHKITKRGQNVTFRCDPISEHNRLYWYRQTLGQGPEFLTYFQNEAQLEKSRLLSDRFSAERPKGSFSTLEIQRTEQGDSAMYLCASSSVALTGRGPTDTQYFGPGTRLTVL.

V usage is TRBV14 and J usage is TRBJ2-3; D may be TRBD1 (6 bases). The germline V and J ends were trimmed by 3 bases and 4 bases, with 17 bases remaining between them. This CDR3 has 16 amino acids. Looked up from germline, CDR1 is SGHDN and CDR2 is FVKESK. The CDR3 DNA reads TGTGCCAGCAGCCAGGTACAGGGAACCCGGCCAGATACGCAGTATTTT. Its protein is CASSQVQGTRPDTQYF.

Concerning this clone itself: The same CDR3 also results from other DNA sequences found in this sample. The chain recombines TRBV5-1 with TRBJ1-5; D not resolved. The CDR3 sequence is 14 residues long. Trimming removed 4 bases from V and 2 bases from J, with 10 bases in between. Per germline, CDR1 SGHRS and CDR2 YFSETQ. Here the CDR3 DNA reads TGCGCCAGCAGCCTGGACGCAGGCAATCAGCCCCAGCATTTT. This sequence encodes CASSLDAGNQPQHF.

J is TRBJ2-7 and V is TRBV10-3; D possibly corresponds to TRBD1 (7 bases). V was shortened by 0 bases and J by 3 bases, with 15 bases between the two germline ends. In germline, CDR1 is ENHRY, CDR2 SYGVKD. The CDR3 extends over 16 amino acids. The CDR3 region is CAISESSWRDSYEQYF. The CDR3 nucleotides are TGTGCCATCAGTGAGTCGAGTTGGCGGGACAGCTACGAGCAGTACTTC.

CDR3 in DNA: TGTGCCAGCAGCCTTGGGACAACAAGCTCCTACGAGCAGTACTTC. It yields the protein CASSLGTTSSYEQYF. The rearrangement links TRBV7-6 to TRBJ2-7; tentatively, D is TRBD1 (6 bases). This CDR3 spans 15 amino acids. The germline V gene has CDR1 SGHVS and CDR2 FNYEAQ. V lost 5 bases and J lost 0, with 14 bases in between.

The rearrangement joins TRBV13 to TRBJ1-1; D unclear. V was pared by 1 base and J by 5 bases, with 17 bases between. CDR3 length equals 16 residues. Germline assignment: CDR1 PRHDT and CDR2 FYEKMQ (reference sequence). The CDR3 loop reads CASSLDLGGFQTEAFF. The DNA of the CDR3 is TGTGCCAGCAGCTTAGATTTGGGTGGATTCCAAACTGAAGCTTTCTTT.

CDR3 nucleotides: TGTGCCAGCAGTTTATCCCCCGGGACTGGAAGCTCCTACGAGCAGTACTTC. Protein product: CASSLSPGTGSSYEQYF. This chain joins TRBV27 and TRBJ2-7; D possibly corresponds to TRBD2 (6 bases). V lost 0 bases and J 0 bases, leaving 15 bases between the germline ends. This CDR3 has 17 amino acids. The germline CDR1 and CDR2 sequences are MNHEY and SMNVEV (reference sequence).

This clone was seen just once. The chain recombines TRBV9 with TRBJ1-1; D is ambiguous. CDR3 length: 14 residues. Trimming removed 3 bases from V and 4 bases from J, with 13 bases in between. CDR1 is SGDLS and CDR2 is YYNGEE in the germline V gene. CDR3 protein: CASSARLLGTEAFF. CDR3 sequence (DNA): TGTGCCAGCAGCGCACGACTTCTGGGCACTGAAGCTTTCTTT.

The V and J genes are TRBV5-1 and TRBJ2-7, with a tentative D call TRBD2 (5 bases). This CDR3 contains 16 residues. V was shortened by 0 bases and J by 1 base, with 14 bases between the two germline ends. Looked up from germline, CDR1 is SGHRS and CDR2 is YFSETQ. The CDR3 DNA sequence: TGCGCCAGCAGCTTGGATAGAAGCTGGAGGTCCTACGAGCAGTACTTC. Its protein is CASSLDRSWRSYEQYF.

This clone was seen a handful of times. The V gene is TRBV5-1, the J gene TRBJ1-6; 9 positions agree with TRBD1. CDR3 size: 18 residues. Losses at the gene ends were 1 base for V and 2 bases for J; bases not matched to a gene: 7. Germline V lookup: CDR1 SGHRS, CDR2 YFSETQ. CDR3: CASSLKGQGETYNSPLHF. The DNA for the CDR3 is TGCGCCAGCAGCTTGAAGGGACAGGGAGAAACCTATAATTCACCCCTCCACTTT.

The chain couples TRBV5-4 to TRBJ2-3; 9 bases map to TRBD2. From germline, CDR1 is SGHNT and CDR2 YYREEE (reference sequence). The CDR3 covers 18 residues. V was clipped by 0 bases and J by 4 bases; unmatched bases: 12. The CDR3 sequence: CASSLGGGGAFQADTQYF. For the CDR3, the DNA is TGTGCCAGCAGCTTGGGAGGCGGGGGGGCATTTCAAGCAGATACGCAGTATTTT.

V and J are TRBV27 and TRBJ2-1, with 8 nucleotides matching TRBD2. After removal of 5 bases from V and 2 bases from J, the junction contained 5 bases not matched to a gene. Germline V gene lookup returns CDR1 MNHEY and CDR2 SMNVEV (reference sequence). The CDR3 extends over 15 amino acids. CDR3 region: CASSAGGGPYNEQFF. CDR3 nucleotide sequence: TGTGCCAGCAGTGCGGGCGGGGGGCCCTACAATGAGCAGTTCTTC.

To note about this clone: Additional DNA sequences in this sample encode the identical CDR3. This chain connects TRBV5-1 to TRBJ2-1; D not resolved. The CDR3 consists of 14 residues. Deletions cut 0 bases from V and 5 bases from J, with 9 bases between. Germline CDR1 is SGHRS and CDR2 is YFSETQ. The CDR3: CASSLAPGNNEQFF. Here the CDR3 DNA reads TGCGCCAGCAGCTTGGCCCCAGGCAACAATGAGCAGTTCTTC.

The chain links TRBV9 to TRBJ2-3; no reliable D call. This CDR3 has 12 amino acids. Trimming cost V 2 bases and J 4 bases, with 5 bases left between them. In germline, CDR1 is SGDLS, CDR2 YYNGEE. CDR3 amino acids: CASSVGPDTQYF. CDR3 nucleotides: TGTGCCAGCAGCGTCGGACCAGATACGCAGTATTTT.

The chain has TRBV4-1 and TRBJ1-4; 7 positions agree with TRBD1. V shed 1 base and J 2 bases; nucleotides not matched to a gene: 1. The CDR3 extends over 15 amino acids. CDR1 is MGHRA and CDR2 is YSYEKL in the germline V gene. The chain's CDR3 is CASSQAGGTNEKLFF. CDR3 coding DNA: TGCGCCAGCAGCCAAGCAGGGGGGACTAATGAAAAACTGTTTTTT.

The rearrangement joins TRBV10-3 to TRBJ1-3; 8 nucleotides align to TRBD1. The CDR3 extends over 19 amino acids. The V segment lost 3 bases and the J segment 5 bases; nucleotides outside the gene matches: 18. The V gene's germline CDR1 is ENHRY and CDR2 SYGVKD. In nucleotides, the CDR3 is TGTGCCATCAGTGAAACGATCGACAGGGGCTGGGTCGGAAGAAACACCATATATTTT. Translation gives CAISETIDRGWVGRNTIYF.

The chain couples TRBV28 to TRBJ1-2, with 10 bases lining up with TRBD1. Germline trimming cut 5 bases from V and 2 bases from J; bases unmatched to any gene: 5. Germline V gene data show CDR1 as MDHEN and CDR2 as SYDVKM. The CDR3 is made up of 15 amino acids. The CDR3 DNA reads as TGTGCCAGCAGTGTGGGGACAGGGGCGAACTATGGCTACACCTTC. Residues: CASSVGTGANYGYTF.

The rearrangement uses TRBV7-2 and TRBJ2-3, with D perhaps given as TRBD1 or TRBD2 (5 bases each). The V and J ends lost 4 bases and 6 bases respectively, with 17 bases between them. The CDR3 extends over 15 amino acids. Germline values: CDR1 SGHTA, CDR2 FQGNSA. The CDR3 nucleotides are TGTGCCAGCAGCTCGGGGCCGACGCCTGGTGATACGCAGTATTTT. Translation gives CASSSGPTPGDTQYF.

The CDR3 reads CASSARHTDTQYF. The CDR3 DNA reads as TGTGCCAGCAGTGCCAGACACACAGATACGCAGTATTTT. The chain uses TRBV2 and TRBJ2-3; D is uncertain. Germline V CDR1 and CDR2: SNHLY, FYNNEI. Trimming cost V 4 bases and J 2 bases, with 7 bases left between them. This CDR3 contains 13 residues. The full variable domain, with the rest looked up from reference TRBV2 and TRBJ2-3, is EPEVTQTPSHQVTQMGQEVILRCVPISNHLYFYWYRQILGQKVEFLVSFYNNEISEKSEIFDDQFSVERPDGSNFTLKIRSTKLEDSAMYFCASSARHTDTQYFGPGTRLTVL.